The 21 T cell receptor beta chains in this list originate from one sample, sequenced in a study of T cell repertoires in cytomegalovirus infection. TCRdb recomputed calls from the reads with MiXCR, one row per CDR3 protein. This table has some 920,000 distinct CDR3 sequences, 31% appearing once. These receptors' targets are unknown. The sample consisted of cultured CD8+ T cells from PBMCs, taken from culture after CMV antigen stimulation. The source is a human donor in good health (CMV status not recorded). Some clones in this sample may be carry-over from other donors' samples.

This clonotype was observed a handful of times. This rearrangement joins TRBV20-1 to TRBJ2-3; TRBD2 matches 8 bases. Trimming took 3 bases from V and 2 from J; bases not matched to a gene: 1. CDR3 length: 13 residues. Germline loops: CDR1 DFQATT, CDR2 SNEGSKA (reference sequence). The CDR3 reads CSASGGATDTQYF. The CDR3 nucleotides are TGCAGTGCTAGCGGGGGGGCCACAGATACGCAGTATTTT.

The chain recombines TRBV19 with TRBJ1-1, with D hard to call. Trimming shortened V by 6 bases and J by 6 bases, and 8 bases separated the two germline ends. This CDR3 comprises 11 residues. Germline CDR1 is LNHDA and CDR2 is SQIVND (reference sequence). The CDR3 region is CASRGRAEAFF. CDR3 sequence (DNA): TGTGCCAGTAGGGGCCGGGCTGAAGCTTTCTTT.

This clonotype appeared many times. J is TRBJ2-1 and V is TRBV7-8; weak D call: TRBD2 (7 bases). The CDR3 covers 15 residues. V gave up 1 base and J gave up 7 bases, with 14 bases separating them. Germline CDR1 is SGHVS and CDR2 is FQNEAQ. CDR3 protein: CASSLEAGAGNEQFF. In DNA, the CDR3 is TGTGCCAGCAGCTTAGAGGCGGGGGCGGGGAATGAGCAGTTCTTC. The full variable domain, with the rest looked up from reference TRBV7-8 and TRBJ2-1, is GAGVSQSPRYKVAKRGQDVALRCDPISGHVSLFWYQQALGQGPEFLTYFQNEAQLDKSGLPSDRFFAERPEGSVSTLKIQRTQQEDSAVYLCASSLEAGAGNEQFFGPGTRLTVL.

This clonotype was detected ten times or more. The chain joins TRBV12-3 or TRBV12-4 to TRBJ2-7; D uncertain. V shed 2 bases and J shed 0 bases, with 8 bases lying between them. The length of the CDR3 is 14 residues. The CDR3 is CASSLRADSYEQYF. The CDR3 region has the DNA TGTGCCAGCAGTTTAAGGGCAGACTCCTACGAGCAGTACTTC.

This clonotype appeared a few times. The chain uses TRBV19 and TRBJ2-3; tentatively, D is TRBD1 (5 bases). The CDR3 contains 11 residues. Trimming cost V 10 bases and J 5 bases, with 10 bases left between them. The V gene's germline CDR1 is LNHDA and CDR2 SQIVND (reference sequence). CDR3 amino acids: CATMGLDTQYF. The CDR3 nucleotides are TGTGCCACGATGGGGCTAGATACGCAGTATTTT.

This clonotype was seen only a few times. V usage is TRBV6-6 and J usage is TRBJ1-1; 11 positions match TRBD1. CDR3 size: 17 residues. Germline V gene sequence: CDR1 MNHNY, CDR2 SVGAGI (reference sequence). V shed 0 bases and J 4 bases; nucleotides not matched to a gene: 7. This chain's CDR3 is CASSYSKDRGRSTEAFF. CDR3 coding DNA: TGTGCCAGCAGTTACTCGAAGGACAGGGGGCGTAGCACTGAAGCTTTCTTT.

This clonotype was recorded once. The CDR3, as DNA: TGTGCCAGCAGCTCCTCCGAAGGTTTCAACTATGGCTACACCTTC. Translation: CASSSSEGFNYGYTF. This chain joins TRBV7-9 and TRBJ1-2; no clear D gene. This CDR3 spans 15 amino acids. The V end was cut by 4 bases, the J end by 2 bases, with 14 bases between. CDR1 SEHNR and CDR2 FQNEAQ come from the germline V gene (reference sequence).

This clonotype showed up just once. The rearrangement uses TRBV2 and TRBJ2-1; D gene uncertain. The germline V gene encodes CDR1 SNHLY and CDR2 FYNNEI. V lost 2 bases and J 10 bases, leaving 12 bases between the germline ends. This CDR3 is 13 amino acids long. CDR3 sequence reads: CASSEFGLREQFF. The CDR3 nucleotides read TGTGCCAGCAGTGAATTTGGGCTAAGGGAGCAGTTCTTC.

This clonotype has more than one count but fewer than ten. J is TRBJ2-7 and V is TRBV10-3; 10 bases agree with TRBD1. CDR1 is ENHRY, CDR2 SYGVKD, per germline. With V trimmed by 4 bases and J by 4 bases, 10 bases remained unmatched. The CDR3 runs 16 residues. The chain's CDR3 is CAISAARDRGSYEQYV. The CDR3 nucleotides are TGTGCCATCAGTGCAGCGCGGGACAGGGGAAGTTACGAGCAGTACGTC.

V usage is TRBV7-2 and J usage is TRBJ2-1, with a possible D match to TRBD2 (5 bases). V was cut by 1 base and J by 0 bases, with 13 bases left in between. The CDR3 extends over 17 amino acids. Germline V lookup: CDR1 SGHTA, CDR2 FQGNSA. The CDR3 loop reads CASSLELTTSSYNEQFF. The CDR3 coding sequence is TGTGCCAGCAGCTTAGAGCTGACTACGAGCTCCTACAATGAGCAGTTCTTC. The full variable domain, rest sourced from reference TRBV7-2 and TRBJ2-1, is GAGVSQSPSNKVTEKGKDVELRCDPISGHTALYWYRQSLGQGLEFLIYFQGNSAPDKSGLPSDRFSAERTGGSVSTLTIQRTQQEDSAVYLCASSLELTTSSYNEQFFGPGTRLTVL.

This clonotype came up once. The chain links TRBV27 to TRBJ2-7; tentatively, D is TRBD1 or TRBD2 (5 bases each). This CDR3 comprises 17 residues. Germline CDR1 is MNHEY and CDR2 is SMNVEV (reference sequence). V was pared by 2 bases and J by 2 bases, with 19 bases between. The CDR3 region has the DNA TGTGCCAGCAGTTTACGGCCCGGGACCGAACACCCCTACGAGCAGTACTTC. Amino acids: CASSLRPGTEHPYEQYF.

Concerning this clonotype itself: This could be a read error, since a much larger clone is one nucleotide away. This chain joins TRBV7-6 and TRBJ1-1, with D maybe TRBD1 (5 bases). The CDR3 is 13 residues long. Germline CDR1 is SGHVS and CDR2 is FNYEAQ. Deletions cut 5 bases from V and 4 bases from J, with 11 bases between. The CDR3 region is CASSATESTEAFF. The CDR3 bases are TGTGCCAGCAGCGCGACAGAAAGCACTGAAGCTTTCTTT.

In the case of this clonotype: The junction differs from germline at one of its ends, possibly a read error. The gene calls are TRBV27 and TRBJ2-2; D is unresolved. Germline V CDR1 and CDR2: MNHEY, SMNVEV (reference sequence). This CDR3 has 15 residues. DNA of the CDR3: TGTGTCAGCACAAGGACCGACATGAACACCGGGGAGCTGTTTTTT. Amino acids: CVSTRTDMNTGELFF.

This clonotype was detected only once. The V call is TRBV20-1, the J call TRBJ2-1; possibly TRBD2 for D (6 bases). This CDR3 region has 11 residues. The V end lost 6 bases, the J end lost 14 bases, and 17 bases lay between the germline ends. Germline CDR1 and CDR2: DFQATT and SNEGSKA (reference sequence). DNA for the CDR3: TGCAGTGCCCTGGGACTCGTAGAGGAGTTCTTC. This gives the protein CSALGLVEEFF.

This clonotype was picked up many times. The gene calls are TRBV6-1 and TRBJ1-3; unclear D gene. CDR3 length equals 15 residues. The V and J ends lost 5 bases and 1 base respectively, with 12 bases between them. Germline-derived CDR1 and CDR2 are MNHNS and SASEGT. The CDR3 loop is CASSLSRGSGNTIYF. In DNA, the CDR3 is TGTGCCAGCAGTCTTTCCCGCGGGTCTGGAAACACCATATATTTT.

A few counts support this clonotype. The V call is TRBV6-6, the J call TRBJ1-2; D is ambiguous. The CDR3 runs to 14 residues. Per the germline V gene, CDR1 is MNHNY and CDR2 is SVGAGI (reference sequence). Trimming pared 2 bases from V and 3 bases from J, leaving 10 bases between. CDR3 sequence (DNA): TGTGCCAGCAGTTACAGGGAAGGCGACTATGGCTACACCTTC. Translating gives CASSYREGDYGYTF.

The CDR3 sequence is CASSLAVWDREDEAFF. CDR3 nucleotides: TGCGCCAGCAGCTTGGCCGTCTGGGACAGGGAAGACGAAGCTTTCTTT. The J gene is TRBJ1-1, the V gene TRBV5-1, with 9 bases matching TRBD1. The V gene's germline CDR1 is SGHRS and CDR2 YFSETQ. V trimming: 0 bases; J trimming: 8 bases; junction bases outside the gene matches: 11. The CDR3 is 16 residues long.

This clonotype has more than one count but fewer than ten. The chain uses TRBV2 and TRBJ2-4; 11 positions agree with TRBD2. Germline trimming cut 8 bases from V and 0 bases from J; bases unmatched to any gene: 12. Germline V gene sequence: CDR1 SNHLY, CDR2 FYNNEI. CDR3 size: 18 residues. CDR3 in amino acids: CASGPLLAGDLAKNIQYF. The CDR3 DNA reads TGTGCCAGCGGGCCCCTACTAGCGGGGGATCTAGCCAAAAACATTCAGTACTTC. Using reference TRBV2 and TRBJ2-4 for the parts outside the CDR3, the full variable domain is EPEVTQTPSHQVTQMGQEVILRCVPISNHLYFYWYRQILGQKVEFLVSFYNNEISEKSEIFDDQFSVERPDGSNFTLKIRSTKLEDSAMYFCASGPLLAGDLAKNIQYFGAGTRLSVL.

The V gene is TRBV10-3, the J gene TRBJ2-3; 9 nucleotides match TRBD1. The CDR3 runs 15 residues. Germline trimming cut 1 base from V and 4 bases from J; bases unmatched to any gene: 3. CDR1 ENHRY and CDR2 SYGVKD come from the germline V gene. CDR3 DNA sequence: TGTGCCATCAGTGAGTTGGACAGGGGCCCAGATACGCAGTATTTT. This gives the protein CAISELDRGPDTQYF.

In its sample, this clonotype was seen a few times. The V call is TRBV4-1, the J call TRBJ1-4; D uncertain. This CDR3 contains 14 residues. Trimming shortened V by 0 bases and J by 7 bases, and 9 bases separated the two germline ends. Germline CDR1 MGHRA, CDR2 YSYEKL. CDR3 DNA sequence: TGCGCCAGCAGCCAAGATTTGAACCCTGAAAAACTGTTTTTT. Protein: CASSQDLNPEKLFF.

This clonotype occurred a few times. The chain is built from TRBV6-2 or TRBV6-3 and TRBJ2-7, with D tentatively TRBD1 (6 bases). The ends were cut back, 0 bases at V and 2 bases at J, with 14 bases in the middle. CDR1 is MNHEY and CDR2 is SVGEGT in the germline V gene. There are 16 residues in the CDR3. CDR3 amino acids: CASSYSIRDNPYEQYV. Written as DNA, the CDR3 is TGTGCCAGCAGTTACTCGATTCGGGACAACCCCTACGAGCAGTACGTC.